This T cell receptor beta chain stems from a study of cytomegalovirus exposure and HLA in healthy donors. The study ran its PCR with 60 Vbeta and 13 Jbeta primers. TCRdb keeps only in-frame clones here, not all; method: immunoSEQ multiplex PCR. Of about 150,000 clones in the sample, about three quarters are singletons; the top ten hold 3%. The CDR3 spans 13 residues. Germline V gives CDR1 MDHEN, CDR2 SYDVKM. V was clipped by 6 bases and J by 5 bases, with 11 bases between them. Input material: PBMCs. V usage is TRBV28 and J usage is TRBJ1-5; TRBD1 might be the D (6 bases). This TCR was sampled from a middle-aged man in good health and CMV-seropositive. The CDR3, as DNA: TGTGCCAGCAGGGCACAGGGTGATCAGCCCCAGCATTTT. Protein product: CASRAQGDQPQHF.